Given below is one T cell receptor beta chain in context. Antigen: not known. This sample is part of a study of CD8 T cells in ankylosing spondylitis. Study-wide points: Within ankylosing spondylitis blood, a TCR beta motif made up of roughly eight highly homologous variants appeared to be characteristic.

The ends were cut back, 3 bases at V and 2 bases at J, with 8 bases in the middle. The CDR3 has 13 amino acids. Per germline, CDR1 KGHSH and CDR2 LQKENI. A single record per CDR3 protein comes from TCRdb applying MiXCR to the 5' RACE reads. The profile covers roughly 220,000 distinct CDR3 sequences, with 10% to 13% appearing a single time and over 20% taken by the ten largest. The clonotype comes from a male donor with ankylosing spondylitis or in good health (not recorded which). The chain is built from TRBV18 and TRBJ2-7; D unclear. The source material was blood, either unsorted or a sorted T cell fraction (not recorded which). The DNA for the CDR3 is TGTGCCAGCTCACCCTTGAGTACCTACGAGCAGTACTTC. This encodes CASSPLSTYEQYF.